What follows is one TCR beta chain and its context. What it recognizes is unknown. This entry comes from a study of response to subunit inactivated influenza vaccine. Study-level points and caveats: It was the authors' suggestion that each seasonal influenza vaccination recruits few new T cells.

TCRdb fed the RT-PCR reads into MiXCR, producing one record per CDR3 protein. The repertoire has roughly 710,000 distinct CDR3 sequences, around 15% of them found once; the top ten carry 7.6%. Germline lookup yields CDR1 SGHTA and CDR2 FQGNSA. The ends lost 3 bases at V and 9 bases at J; junction bases unmatched: 10. This CDR3 is 17 amino acids long. The V and J genes are TRBV7-2 and TRBJ2-3; TRBD2 aligns across 15 bases. The sequencing here drew on PBMCs from blood, taken approximately 15 days before vaccination. The sequence derives from a man aged 45 to 65 who received an inactivated influenza vaccine. In DNA, the CDR3 is TGTGCCAGCAGCTTTGGGACTAGCGGGGGGAGACTCGAGACGCAGTATTTT. Protein sequence: CASSFGTSGGRLETQYF.